This TCR beta chain was recorded in a study of T cell changes during pregnancy in multiple sclerosis. The CDR3 sequence is 14 residues long. From germline, CDR1 is SQVTM and CDR2 ANQGSEA. With 7 bases clipped from V and 4 bases from J, the junction kept 6 bases outside the gene matches. Only in-frame clones appear in the TCRdb table, and some are missing; sequencing was by immunoSEQ multiplex PCR. The repertoire consists of roughly 45,000 clones, with about nine tenths occurring once and the leading ten covering 1% to 1.5%. The sample consisted of CD4+ T cells from peripheral blood mononuclear cells, taken in the second trimester of pregnancy. The chain is built from TRBV29-1 and TRBJ2-5, with 13 positions matching TRBD2. The source is a female donor with multiple sclerosis, enrolled in a pregnancy study. The CDR3: CSAGTSGIGETQYF. The CDR3 DNA reads as TGCAGCGCCGGGACTAGCGGGATCGGAGAGACCCAGTACTTC.